Below, 17 T cell receptor beta chains from the same sample are listed, as sequenced in a study of lymphopenia after photon versus proton radiotherapy. Sequencing was performed with immunoSEQ multiplex PCR; in TCRdb, only in-frame clones are kept and a portion is missing. The sample consists of about 25,000 clones, about 87% of them appearing once. The source was peripheral blood, collected from a patient treated with photon-based radiotherapy. Source of these receptors: a middle-aged man with gastric cancer.

This clone was found once. This sequence joins TRBV11-3 and TRBJ1-2; TRBD1 is a possible D gene (5 bases). This CDR3 region has 13 residues. The germline CDR1 and CDR2 sequences are SGHNT and YENEEA. V was clipped by 0 bases and J by 5 bases, with 7 bases between them. CDR3 nucleotides: TGTGCCAGCAGCTTAGATGGGGGGTATGGCTACACCTTC. It codes for CASSLDGGYGYTF.

The rearrangement joins TRBV19 to TRBJ2-7, with 10 positions matching TRBD1. There are 14 residues in the CDR3. CDR1 and CDR2 from the germline V gene are LNHDA and SQIVND (reference sequence). Unmatched junction bases numbered 7, after V lost 5 bases and J lost 6 bases. The CDR3 sequence: CASSAGTGDTEQYF. DNA for the CDR3: TGTGCCAGTAGTGCCGGGACAGGGGACACCGAGCAGTACTTC.

This sequence joins TRBV5-1 and TRBJ1-1; 12 positions match TRBD1. The CDR3 spans 16 residues. Germline V gene data show CDR1 as SGHRS and CDR2 as YFSETQ. V shed 0 bases, J shed 2 bases, and the junction held 2 bases outside the gene matches. In DNA form, the CDR3 reads TGCGCCAGCAGCTTGGCCGGGACAGGGGGCAACACTGAAGCTTTCTTT. This translates into CASSLAGTGGNTEAFF.

This clone was detected once. The chain uses TRBV9 and TRBJ1-5; D unresolved. The germline V gene has CDR1 SGDLS and CDR2 YYNGEE. Trimming pared 4 bases from V and 5 bases from J, leaving 16 bases between. This CDR3 has 15 amino acids. CDR3 DNA: TGTGCCAGCAGCCCCAGCCTACGCGGGGATCAGCCCCAGCATTTT. Its translation: CASSPSLRGDQPQHF. The variable domain in full, with the rest retrieved from reference TRBV9 and TRBJ1-5, is DSGVTQTPKHLITATGQRVTLRCSPRSGDLSVYWYQQSLDQGLQFLIQYYNGEERAKGNILERFSAQQFPDLHSELNLSSLELGDSALYFCASSPSLRGDQPQHFGDGTRLSIL.

The J gene is TRBJ1-5, the V gene TRBV30; unclear D gene. CDR3 length: 14 residues. In germline, CDR1 is GTSNPN, CDR2 SVGIG (reference sequence). V was shortened by 0 bases and J by 5 bases, with 11 bases between the two germline ends. Written as DNA, the CDR3 is TGTGCCTGGAGTGTACAACTGGGTGATCAGCCCCAGCATTTT. Translated: CAWSVQLGDQPQHF.

This CDR3 reads CASSFWTGSLSNQPQHF. The CDR3, as DNA: TGTGCCAGCAGCTTCTGGACAGGAAGCTTGAGCAATCAGCCCCAGCATTTT. The V gene is TRBV5-6, the J gene TRBJ1-5, with 7 positions matching TRBD1. This CDR3 comprises 17 residues. Germline V gene data show CDR1 as SGHDT and CDR2 as YYEEEE. V lost 2 bases to trimming and J lost 1 base; unmatched junction nucleotides: 9.

J is TRBJ1-1 and V is TRBV11-2; D is possibly TRBD1 (5 bases). This CDR3 region has 15 residues. Germline V gene sequence: CDR1 SGHAT, CDR2 FQNNGV. V was clipped by 0 bases and J by 6 bases, with 14 bases between them. CDR3 sequence reads: CASSLDSTRGAEAFF. The CDR3 DNA reads TGTGCCAGCAGCTTAGATTCAACGAGGGGCGCTGAAGCTTTCTTT.

This sequence joins TRBV19 and TRBJ1-3; TRBD1 is a possible D gene (6 bases). V lost 5 bases and J 4 bases, leaving 12 bases between the germline ends. The CDR3 is 14 residues long. Germline assignment: CDR1 LNHDA and CDR2 SQIVND (reference sequence). CDR3 coding DNA: TGTGCCAGTAGTCGGCGGACAGAAGGAAACACCATATATTTT. It codes for CASSRRTEGNTIYF.

This chain uses TRBV5-1 with TRBJ2-3; D is unclear. The V end was cut by 3 bases, the J end by 2 bases, with 7 bases between. Per germline, CDR1 SGHRS and CDR2 YFSETQ. The CDR3 spans 13 residues. CDR3 sequence: CASSSTVTDTQYF. The CDR3 DNA reads as TGCGCCAGCAGCTCGACGGTCACAGATACGCAGTATTTT.

The CDR3 DNA reads TGCGCCAGCAGCCGAAGAAGCGGGCGATACTACGAGCAGTACTTC. Amino acids: CASSRRSGRYYEQYF. The chain links TRBV23-1 to TRBJ2-7; D may be TRBD2 (6 bases). TRBV23-1 is labeled an ORF, and its function is uncertain. The length of the CDR3 is 15 residues. Between the trimmed V and J ends, which lost 6 bases and 3 bases, there was a span of 18 bases.

CDR3 DNA sequence: TGTGCCAGCAGCTTAGGACCAACTAACTATGGCTACACCTTC. It is translated as CASSLGPTNYGYTF. This chain connects TRBV7-3 to TRBJ1-2, with D unresolved. From germline, CDR1 is SGHTA and CDR2 FQGTGA. Deletions cut 2 bases from V and 0 bases from J, with 7 bases between. The CDR3 covers 14 residues.

This chain connects TRBV19 to TRBJ2-3, with D unclear. The CDR3 runs to 12 residues. Germline CDR1 reads LNHDA; CDR2 reads SQIVND (reference sequence). V was pared by 6 bases and J by 3 bases, with 7 bases between. The CDR3: CASRSTTDTQYF. CDR3 in DNA: TGTGCCAGTAGATCGACGACAGATACGCAGTATTTT.

The chain links TRBV4-1 to TRBJ2-2, with 10 nucleotides matching TRBD2. Germline CDR1 is MGHRA and CDR2 is YSYEKL. CDR3 length: 19 amino acids. V trimming: 4 bases; J trimming: 2 bases; junction bases outside the gene matches: 13. The DNA for the CDR3 is TGCGCCAGCAGCCCCCGTCTTCTAGCGGGGGCCGTAAACACCGGGGAGCTGTTTTTT. It is translated as CASSPRLLAGAVNTGELFF.

This rearrangement joins TRBV2 to TRBJ1-2, with D tentatively TRBD1 (6 bases). Per germline, CDR1 SNHLY and CDR2 FYNNEI. The CDR3 sequence is 12 residues long. V lost 6 bases to trimming and J lost 5 bases, with 10 bases between them. CDR3 in amino acids: CASRFGQYGYTF. The CDR3 DNA reads as TGTGCCAGCAGATTCGGACAGTATGGCTACACCTTC.

To note about this clone: One junction end disagrees with the germline gene, perhaps due to a read error. V and J are TRBV12-5 and TRBJ2-1, with 8 bases identical to TRBD2. Per the germline V gene, CDR1 is LGHNT and CDR2 is FRNRAP. The CDR3 contains 12 residues. Here the CDR3 DNA reads TGTGCTAGTGGTTTCGAGCGGGGGCATGGCGTCTTC. Translation gives CASGFERGHGVF.

The V gene is TRBV10-3, the J gene TRBJ1-2; D perhaps matches TRBD1 (6 bases). Trimming shortened V by 10 bases and J by 1 base, and 13 bases separated the two germline ends. There are 13 residues in the CDR3. Looked up from germline, CDR1 is ENHRY and CDR2 is SYGVKD. The CDR3 region is CATQQGFNYGYTF. DNA of the CDR3: TGTGCCACCCAACAGGGATTTAACTATGGCTACACCTTC.

This clone was picked up a small number of times. The chain combines TRBV19 with TRBJ2-7; D may be TRBD1 or TRBD2 (5 bases each). Germline CDR1 and CDR2: LNHDA and SQIVND (reference sequence). Trimming shortened V by 0 bases and J by 0 bases, and 9 bases separated the two germline ends. This CDR3 is 15 amino acids long. The DNA for the CDR3 is TGTGCCAGTAGTATAGAGGGACGTAGCTCCTACGAGCAGTACGTC. Its translation: CASSIEGRSSYEQYV.